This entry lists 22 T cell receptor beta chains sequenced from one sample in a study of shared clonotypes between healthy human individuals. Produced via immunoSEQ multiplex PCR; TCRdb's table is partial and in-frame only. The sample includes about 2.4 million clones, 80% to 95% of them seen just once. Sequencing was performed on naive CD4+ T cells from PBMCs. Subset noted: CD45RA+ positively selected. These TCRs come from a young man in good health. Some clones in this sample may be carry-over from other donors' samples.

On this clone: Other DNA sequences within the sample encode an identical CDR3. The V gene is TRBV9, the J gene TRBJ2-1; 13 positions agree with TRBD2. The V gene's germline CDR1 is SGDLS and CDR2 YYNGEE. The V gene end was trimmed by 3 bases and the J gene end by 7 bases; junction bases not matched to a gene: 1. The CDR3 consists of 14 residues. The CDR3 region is CASSGTSGSNEQFF. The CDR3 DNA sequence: TGTGCCAGCAGCGGGACTAGCGGGAGTAATGAGCAGTTCTTC.

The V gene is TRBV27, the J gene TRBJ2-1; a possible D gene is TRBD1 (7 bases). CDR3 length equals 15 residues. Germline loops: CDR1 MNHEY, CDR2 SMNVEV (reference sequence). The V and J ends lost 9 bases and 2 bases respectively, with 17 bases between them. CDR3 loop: CASRTSGGPYNEQFF. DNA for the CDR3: TGTGCCAGTAGGACCTCAGGGGGGCCCTACAATGAGCAGTTCTTC.

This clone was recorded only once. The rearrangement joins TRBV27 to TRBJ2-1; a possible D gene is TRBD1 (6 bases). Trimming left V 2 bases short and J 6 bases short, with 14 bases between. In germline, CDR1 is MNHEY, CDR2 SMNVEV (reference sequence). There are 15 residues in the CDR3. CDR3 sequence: CASSLLGGLINEQFF. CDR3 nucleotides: TGTGCCAGCAGTTTACTTGGGGGCCTAATCAATGAGCAGTTCTTC.

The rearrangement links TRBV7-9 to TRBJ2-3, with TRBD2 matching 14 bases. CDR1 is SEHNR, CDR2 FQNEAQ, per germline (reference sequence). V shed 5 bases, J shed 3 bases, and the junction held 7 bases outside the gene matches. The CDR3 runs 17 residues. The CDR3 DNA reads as TGTGCCAGCAGCCCCCGACTAGCGGGAGGGCTGACAGATACGCAGTATTTT. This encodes CASSPRLAGGLTDTQYF.

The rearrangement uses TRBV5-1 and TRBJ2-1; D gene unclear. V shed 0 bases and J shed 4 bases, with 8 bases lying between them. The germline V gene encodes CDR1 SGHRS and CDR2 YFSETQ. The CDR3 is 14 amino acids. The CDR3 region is CASSLGQNYNEQFF. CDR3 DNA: TGCGCCAGCAGCTTGGGGCAGAATTACAATGAGCAGTTCTTC.

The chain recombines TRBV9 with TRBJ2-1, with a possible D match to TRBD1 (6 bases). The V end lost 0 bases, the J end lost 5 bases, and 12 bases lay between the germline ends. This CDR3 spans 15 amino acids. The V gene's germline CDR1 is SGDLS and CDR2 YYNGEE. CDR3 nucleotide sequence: TGTGCCAGCAGCGTAGACGCAGGGGTCCACAATGAGCAGTTCTTC. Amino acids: CASSVDAGVHNEQFF.

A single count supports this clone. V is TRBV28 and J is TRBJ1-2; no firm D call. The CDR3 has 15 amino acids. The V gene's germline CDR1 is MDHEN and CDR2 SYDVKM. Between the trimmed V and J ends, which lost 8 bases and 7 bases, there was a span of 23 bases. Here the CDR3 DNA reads TGTGCCAGCGCCGTTTTCCACTCGACGGTGGGTGGCTACACCTTC. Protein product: CASAVFHSTVGGYTF.

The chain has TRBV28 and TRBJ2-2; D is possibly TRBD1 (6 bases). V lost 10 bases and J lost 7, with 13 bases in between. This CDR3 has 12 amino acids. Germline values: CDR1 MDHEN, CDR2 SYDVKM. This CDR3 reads CATETGYGELFF. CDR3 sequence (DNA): TGTGCCACCGAAACAGGGTACGGGGAGCTGTTTTTT. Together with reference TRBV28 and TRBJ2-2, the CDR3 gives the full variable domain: DVKVTQSSRYLVKRTGEKVFLECVQDMDHENMFWYRQDPGLGLRLIYFSYDVKMKEKGDIPEGYSVSREKKERFSLILESASTNQTSMYLCATETGYGELFFGEGSRLTVL.

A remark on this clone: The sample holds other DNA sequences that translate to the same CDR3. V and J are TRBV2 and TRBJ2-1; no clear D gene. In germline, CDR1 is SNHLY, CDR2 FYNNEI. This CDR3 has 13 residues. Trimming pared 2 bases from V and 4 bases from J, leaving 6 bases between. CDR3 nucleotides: TGTGCCAGCAGTGAATTGGGGTACAATGAGCAGTTCTTC. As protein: CASSELGYNEQFF. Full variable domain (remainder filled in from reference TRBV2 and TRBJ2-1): EPEVTQTPSHQVTQMGQEVILRCVPISNHLYFYWYRQILGQKVEFLVSFYNNEISEKSEIFDDQFSVERPDGSNFTLKIRSTKLEDSAMYFCASSELGYNEQFFGPGTRLTVL.

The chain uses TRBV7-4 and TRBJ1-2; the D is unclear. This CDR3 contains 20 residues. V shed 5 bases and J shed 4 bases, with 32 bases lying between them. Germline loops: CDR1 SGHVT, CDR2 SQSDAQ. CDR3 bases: TGTGCCAGCAGCCAGCACTATTCAGCTCGAAAGACTCGAAAGACCTATGGCTACACCTTC. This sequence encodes CASSQHYSARKTRKTYGYTF.

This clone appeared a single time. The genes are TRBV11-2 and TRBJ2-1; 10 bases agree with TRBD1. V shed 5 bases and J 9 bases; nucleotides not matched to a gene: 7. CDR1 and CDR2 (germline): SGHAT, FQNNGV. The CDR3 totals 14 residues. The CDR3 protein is CASSRQGAGVEQFF. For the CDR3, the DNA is TGTGCCAGCAGCCGACAGGGGGCGGGAGTTGAGCAGTTCTTC.

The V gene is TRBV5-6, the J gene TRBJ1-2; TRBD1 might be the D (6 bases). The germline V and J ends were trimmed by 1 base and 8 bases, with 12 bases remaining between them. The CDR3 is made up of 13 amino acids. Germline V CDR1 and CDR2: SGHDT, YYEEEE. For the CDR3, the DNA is TGTGCCAGCAGCTTGATACAGGGACCCGGCTACACCTTC. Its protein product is CASSLIQGPGYTF.

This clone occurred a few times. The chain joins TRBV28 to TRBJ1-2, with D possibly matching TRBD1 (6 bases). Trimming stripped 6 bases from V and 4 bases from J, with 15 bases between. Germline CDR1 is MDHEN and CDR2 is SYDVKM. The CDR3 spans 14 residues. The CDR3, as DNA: TGTGCCAGCAGGTTGGGTCAGGGGACCTATGGCTACACCTTC. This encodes CASRLGQGTYGYTF.

CDR3 residues: CASSLISAGELFF. CDR3 coding DNA: TGTGCCAGCAGCTTAATAAGTGCCGGGGAGCTGTTTTTT. This chain links TRBV11-3 with TRBJ2-2; no clear D gene. Trimming stripped 2 bases from V and 6 bases from J, with 7 bases between. The CDR3 spans 13 residues. Germline-derived CDR1 and CDR2 are SGHNT and YENEEA.

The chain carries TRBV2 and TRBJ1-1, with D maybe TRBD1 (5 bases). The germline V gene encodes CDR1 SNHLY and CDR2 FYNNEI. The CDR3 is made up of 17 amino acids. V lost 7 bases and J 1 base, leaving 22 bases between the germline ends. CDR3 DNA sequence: TGTGCCAGCAAAGAAAGAATTTCCGACAGTTCGAACACTGAAGCTTTCTTT. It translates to CASKERISDSSNTEAFF.

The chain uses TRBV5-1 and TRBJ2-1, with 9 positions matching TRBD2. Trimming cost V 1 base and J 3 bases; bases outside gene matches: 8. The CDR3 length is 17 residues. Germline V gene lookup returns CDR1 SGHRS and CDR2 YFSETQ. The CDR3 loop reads CASSLLGLTSGYNEQFF. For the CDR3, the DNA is TGCGCCAGCAGCTTGCTCGGACTGACTAGCGGCTACAATGAGCAGTTCTTC.

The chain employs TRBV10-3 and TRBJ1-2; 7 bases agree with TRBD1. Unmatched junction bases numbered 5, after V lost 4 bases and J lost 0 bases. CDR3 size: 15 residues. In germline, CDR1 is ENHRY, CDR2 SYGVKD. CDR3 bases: TGTGCCATCAGTGGGGGGGGACAGCCTAACTATGGCTACACCTTC. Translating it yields CAISGGGQPNYGYTF.

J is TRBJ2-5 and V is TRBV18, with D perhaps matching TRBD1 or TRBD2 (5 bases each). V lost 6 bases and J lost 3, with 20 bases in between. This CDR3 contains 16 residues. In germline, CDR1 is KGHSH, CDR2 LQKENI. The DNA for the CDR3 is TGTGCCAGCTCGCTCAGGGACCTACCCCGGGAAGAGACCCAGTACTTC. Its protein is CASSLRDLPREETQYF.

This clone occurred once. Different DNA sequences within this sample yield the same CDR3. CDR3 nucleotides: TGTGCCAGCAGCTTAGAGGGAGGGGGCACTGAAGCTTTCTTT. Its translation is CASSLEGGGTEAFF. The chain has TRBV7-9 and TRBJ1-1, with D tentatively TRBD1 (6 bases). CDR3 length: 14 residues. The V gene lost 1 base and the J gene lost 4 bases, with 10 bases spanning the gap. The germline gives CDR1 SEHNR, CDR2 FQNEAQ (reference sequence).

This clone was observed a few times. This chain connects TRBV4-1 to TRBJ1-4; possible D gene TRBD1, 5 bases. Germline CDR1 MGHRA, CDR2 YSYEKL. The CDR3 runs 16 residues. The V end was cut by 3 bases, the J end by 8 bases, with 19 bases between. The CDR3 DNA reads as TGCGCCAGCAGCCAGGAGGGGACGCGGGGAAACGAAAAACTGTTTTTT. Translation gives CASSQEGTRGNEKLFF.

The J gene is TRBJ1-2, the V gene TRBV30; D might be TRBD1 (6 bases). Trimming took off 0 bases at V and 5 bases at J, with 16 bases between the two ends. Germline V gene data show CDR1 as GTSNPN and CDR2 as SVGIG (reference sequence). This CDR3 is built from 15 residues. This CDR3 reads CAWSVNREKDYGYTF. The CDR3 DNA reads TGTGCCTGGAGTGTTAACAGGGAGAAGGATTATGGCTACACCTTC.

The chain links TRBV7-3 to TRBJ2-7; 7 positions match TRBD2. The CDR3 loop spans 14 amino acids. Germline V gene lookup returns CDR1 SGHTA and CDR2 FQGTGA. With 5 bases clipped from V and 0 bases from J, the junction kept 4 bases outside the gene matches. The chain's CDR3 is CASSLGLVSYEQYF. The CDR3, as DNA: TGTGCCAGCAGCCTAGGACTAGTCTCCTACGAGCAGTACTTC.